Listed below are T cell receptor beta chains from one sample, sequenced in a study of control samples from healthy donors and cancer patients. Libraries were prepared by immunoSEQ multiplex PCR; TCRdb keeps only in-frame clonotypes and omits some of them. The data hold roughly 130,000 clones, with around 93% observed a single time. Sequencing input: blood. The receptors shown here come from a man between 18 and 29 years old in good health. The CDR3 runs from the conserved cysteine through the conserved F or W. Each record gives: D gene, V gene, clone size, J gene, CDR3 protein, CDR3 DNA. The D gene is left open where the match is weak. Where a row states a size, it is once, few, many or the class of an expanded clone; other rows omit it.

>TRBD1|TRBV7-9|-|TRBJ1-2
CASSYRTGEAVGYTF
TGTGCCAGCAGTTACAGGACAGGGGAAGCAGTTGGCTACACCTTC
>TRBD1|TRBV27|once|TRBJ2-5
CASSLGQGQTQYF
TGTGCCAGCAGTCTTGGACAGGGACAGACCCAGTACTTC
>-|TRBV5-1|-|TRBJ1-1
CASSLLSGTSNTEAFF
TGCGCCAGCAGCTTGCTCTCCGGGACATCGAACACTGAAGCTTTCTTT
>-|TRBV6-1|-|TRBJ2-7
CASSEAFWVEYSYEQYF
TGTGCCAGCAGTGAAGCGTTCTGGGTGGAGTACTCCTACGAGCAGTACTTC
>TRBD2|TRBV7-3|-|TRBJ2-2
CASSLTSGRGTGELFF
TGTGCCAGCAGCTTAACTTCAGGGAGGGGCACCGGGGAGCTGTTTTTT
>-|TRBV6-5|-|TRBJ2-3
CASSYGARSTDTQYF
TGTGCCAGCAGTTACGGGGCACGAAGCACAGATACGCAGTATTTT
>-|TRBV5-1|-|TRBJ1-4
CASSLLRTGDEKLFF
TGCGCCAGCAGCTTGTTAAGGACCGGAGATGAAAAACTGTTTTTT
>TRBD2|TRBV7-9|-|TRBJ2-3
CASSLILAGPTDTQYF
TGTGCCAGCAGCTTAATACTAGCGGGTCCTACAGATACGCAGTATTTT
>-|TRBV12-3/TRBV12-4|-|TRBJ1-2
CASSFGQNYGYTF
TGTGCCAGCAGTTTCGGGCAGAACTATGGCTACACCTTC
>TRBD1|TRBV5-5|-|TRBJ2-7
CASSLGDRVGEQYF
TGTGCCAGCAGCTTGGGGGACAGGGTCGGCGAGCAGTACTTC
>TRBD1|TRBV10-2|-|TRBJ2-3
CASRAGGITDTQYF
TGCGCCAGCAGGGCAGGGGGAATCACAGATACGCAGTATTTT
>-|TRBV10-3|-|TRBJ1-5
CAISERNQPQHF
TGTGCCATCAGTGAGAGGAATCAGCCCCAGCATTTT
>-|TRBV11-1|few|TRBJ2-7
CASSSDGYEQYF
TGTGCCAGCAGCTCCGACGGGTACGAGCAGTACTTC
>-|TRBV20-1|-|TRBJ2-6
CSASFSGANVLTF
TGCAGTGCTAGTTTCTCTGGGGCCAACGTCCTGACTTTC
>TRBD1|TRBV10-3|-|TRBJ2-5
CAITTDRDGETQYF
TGTGCCATCACCACGGACAGGGACGGGGAGACCCAGTACTTC
>-|TRBV11-2|-|TRBJ1-1
CASSLDRRGLNTEAFF
TGTGCCAGCAGCTTAGATCGAAGGGGTCTGAACACTGAAGCTTTCTTT
>-|TRBV5-4|-|TRBJ1-1
CASSLQGIEAFF
TGTGCCAGCAGCTTACAGGGAATTGAAGCTTTCTTT
>TRBD2|TRBV7-6|-|TRBJ2-5
CASSLVAGRGETQYF
TGTGCCAGCAGCTTAGTAGCGGGACGCGGAGAGACCCAGTACTTC
>-|TRBV11-2|-|TRBJ2-5
CASSLGGGGETQYF
TGTGCCAGCAGCTTAGGAGGGGGGGGAGAGACCCAGTACTTC
>TRBD1|TRBV27|-|TRBJ1-2
CATTDRGRNYGYTF
TGTGCCACCACCGACAGGGGCCGTAACTATGGCTACACCTTC
>-|TRBV14|-|TRBJ1-2
CASSHRDTVFSNYGYTF
TGTGCCAGCAGCCACCGGGACACGGTGTTTTCGAACTATGGCTACACCTTC
>-|TRBV7-9|-|TRBJ2-1
CASSLVHGYNEQFF
TGTGCCAGCAGCTTAGTACACGGTTACAATGAGCAGTTCTTC
>-|TRBV10-1|-|TRBJ2-7
CASSEYRDLSYEQYF
TGCGCCAGCAGTGAGTACAGGGACCTCTCCTACGAGCAGTACTTC
>TRBD2|TRBV5-1|-|TRBJ2-6
CASSLSGGSSGANVLTF
TGCGCCAGCAGCCTTAGCGGGGGGAGCTCTGGGGCCAACGTCCTGACTTTC
>-|TRBV6-5|-|TRBJ2-1
CASSPGYNEQFF
TGTGCCAGCAGTCCGGGGTACAATGAGCAGTTCTTC
>TRBD1|TRBV4-1|once|TRBJ1-5
CASAGTGDSNQPQHF
TGCGCCAGTGCGGGAACAGGGGACAGCAATCAGCCCCAGCATTTT
>TRBD1|TRBV2|-|TRBJ1-5
CASRDTGGINQPQHF
TGTGCCAGCAGGGATACAGGGGGCATCAATCAGCCCCAGCATTTT
>TRBD1|TRBV15|-|TRBJ2-4
CATRGYRGANIQYF
TGTGCCACCAGGGGGTACAGGGGGGCTAACATTCAGTACTTC
>TRBD2|TRBV20-1|-|TRBJ2-7
CSASYLAGRSYEQYF
TGCAGTGCTAGTTACCTAGCGGGGCGATCCTACGAGCAGTACTTC
>-|TRBV9|-|TRBJ2-2
CASSAPLTGELFF
TGTGCCAGCAGCGCTCCTCTTACCGGGGAGCTGTTTTTT
>-|TRBV5-4|once|TRBJ2-1
CASSSPGNEQFF
TGTGCCAGCAGCTCCCCTGGGAATGAGCAGTTCTTC
>TRBD1|TRBV7-6|-|TRBJ2-7
CASSERTGDGYEQYF
TGTGCCAGCAGCGAAAGGACAGGGGATGGTTACGAGCAGTACTTC
>TRBD1|TRBV6-5|-|TRBJ1-4
CASSTGGSYEKLFF
TGTGCCAGCAGTACAGGGGGCTCTTACGAAAAACTGTTTTTT
>-|TRBV10-1|-|TRBJ1-1
CASSLDSLNTEAFF
TGCGCCAGCAGCCTGGACAGCCTGAACACTGAAGCTTTCTTT
>-|TRBV5-1|-|TRBJ2-3
CASSSQGRGADTQYF
TGCGCCAGCAGCTCACAGGGGAGGGGGGCAGATACGCAGTATTTT
>-|TRBV5-1|-|TRBJ2-3
CASSSNPLSGGRSTDTQYF
TGCGCCAGCAGCTCAAACCCTCTCTCCGGGGGGCGAAGCACAGATACGCAGTATTTT
>TRBD1|TRBV18|-|TRBJ2-7
CASSPFSRTGGDEQYF
TGTGCCAGCTCACCATTCTCAAGGACAGGGGGGGACGAGCAGTACTTC
>-|TRBV30|-|TRBJ2-5
CAWSGDLEETQYF
TGTGCCTGGAGTGGGGACCTCGAGGAGACCCAGTACTTC
>TRBD1|TRBV6-5|-|TRBJ2-1
CASRDWTGVDNEQFF
TGTGCCAGCAGGGACTGGACAGGGGTAGACAATGAGCAGTTCTTC
>-|TRBV5-6|once|TRBJ2-1
CASSFRTNTRHNEQFF
TGTGCCAGCAGCTTCCGAACCAACACTCGCCACAATGAGCAGTTCTTC
>-|TRBV30|-|TRBJ1-4
CACPRGGANEKLFF
TGTGCCTGCCCCCGCGGAGGGGCTAATGAAAAACTGTTTTTT
>TRBD2|TRBV13|-|TRBJ2-7
CASSLWGGGKAHEQYF
TGTGCCAGCAGCTTGTGGGGCGGGGGGAAGGCTCACGAGCAGTACTTC
>-|TRBV5-4|-|TRBJ2-3
CASSWGAGTSTDTQYF
TGTGCCAGCAGCTGGGGGGCGGGGACTAGCACAGATACGCAGTATTTT
>-|TRBV6-5|-|TRBJ1-6
CASSYRSGLSPLHF
TGTGCCAGCAGTTACCGTTCAGGGTTGTCACCCCTCCACTTT
>-|TRBV5-4|-|TRBJ2-1
CAGQPGPSSYNEQFF
TGTGCCGGACAGCCGGGACCCAGCTCCTACAATGAGCAGTTCTTC
>TRBD1|TRBV2|-|TRBJ1-1
CARMLQGDTEAFF
TGTGCCCGCATGCTCCAGGGGGACACTGAAGCTTTCTTT
>-|TRBV4-1|-|TRBJ1-1
CASSSWTVTGNTEAFF
TGCGCCAGCAGCTCCTGGACCGTTACGGGTAACACTGAAGCTTTCTTT
>-|TRBV4-1|-|TRBJ2-2
CASSQDEGNWSGELFF
TGCGCCAGCAGCCAAGACGAGGGGAATTGGTCCGGGGAGCTGTTTTTT
>TRBD1|TRBV12-5|-|TRBJ2-4
CASGLVLGQISQILAKNIQYF
TGTGCTAGTGGTTTGGTACTGGGACAGATATCCCAGATCCTAGCCAAAAACATTCAGTACTTC
>-|TRBV5-4|-|TRBJ1-1
CAAHPGANTEAFF
TGTGCCGCCCATCCGGGGGCGAACACTGAAGCTTTCTTT
>-|TRBV7-7|-|TRBJ2-2
CASSLDSGGELFF
TGTGCCAGCAGCTTAGACTCGGGCGGGGAGCTGTTTTTT
>-|TRBV4-1|-|TRBJ1-5
CASSQERTGGDQPQHF
TGCGCCAGCAGCCAAGAAAGGACGGGGGGGGATCAGCCCCAGCATTTT
>-|TRBV6-6|once|TRBJ1-2
CATEPGQRDGYTF
TGTGCCACCGAACCAGGGCAAAGGGATGGCTACACCTTC